A selection of T cell receptor beta chains follows, all from one sample in a study of blood T cell repertoires in COVID-19. Generated by immunoSEQ multiplex PCR, the TCRdb table keeps only in-frame clones and is missing some. The sample lists a few hundred thousand clones, about 85% seen once, with about 2.2% in the top ten. Material: peripheral blood. All receptors derive from a woman aged 45-59 years who had recovered from COVID-19. CDR3s include the opening cysteine and the closing phenylalanine or tryptophan.

>16|TRBV11-3
CASSTSRDRGLQPQHF
>16|TRBV6-2/TRBV6-3
CASSYQGQGVSQPQHF
>17|TRBV7-2
CASSFDRGVRSGNTIYF
>15|TRBV7-9
CASSPDRKIKNIQYF
>14|TRBV19
CASSPASGFSEAFF
>13|TRBV4-1
CASSQGQNYEQYF
>17|TRBV28
CASSSRQGSLSSETQYF
>12|TRBV29-1
CSVEDPGTEAFF
>16|TRBV9
CASSAPTGKNTDTQYF
>14|TRBV7-9
CASSLRDMDTEAFF
>16|TRBV7-3
CASSPYPSGLLDGYTF
>17|TRBV4-2
CASSQDYRVGSAYEQYF
>12|TRBV6-2/TRBV6-3
CASSDTPGTGVF
>11|TRBV25-1
CASSFLYEQYF
>17|TRBV4-3
CASSQDPNTASGNTIYF
>12|TRBV27
CASRDNPTEAFF
>15|TRBV3-1/TRBV3-2
CASSQPREGTEGYTF
>14|TRBV21-1
CASSKGGAIRGAFF
>13|TRBV7-8
CASSRQGESPQHF
>17|TRBV3-1/TRBV3-2
CASSQAGGEGPNYEQYF
>14|TRBV4-2
CASSQSLLVTEAFF
>14|TRBV15
CATSGPSGYNEQFF
>14|TRBV28
CASSPQRTTDTQYF
>16|TRBV5-1
CASSRTSGANTGELFF
>13|TRBV5-1
CASSPGFLNEQYF
>14|TRBV19
CASRIRGLRSEAFF
>11|TRBV3-1/TRBV3-2
CASGSSYEQYF
>14|TRBV28
CASSSGGSYNEQFF
>13|TRBV4-1
CASSTGSDYGYTF
>18|TRBV7-2
CASSLVLSGRAGGETQYF
>13|TRBV27
CASAGQGLWTQYF
>13|TRBV5-1
CASSLGSPKPQYF
>14|TRBV19
CASEGGFPSTEAFF
>13|TRBV6-5
CASSQGTVGELFF
>15|TRBV5-1
CASSLMGGGRDTQYF
>16|TRBV9
CASSVLAGGGTDTQYF
>17|TRBV7-3
CASSSPWGRQGTGELFF
>14|TRBV28
CASRPSGQGGEAFF
>17|TRBV4-3
CASSQDLGGSTTYEQYF
>15|TRBV5-1
CASSPINPGLTEAFF
>13|TRBV10-3
CAIRAGVLNEQFF
>16|TRBV20-1
CSASVRDRGRGTEAFF
>13|TRBV28
CASSLGRDYEQYF
>13|TRBV19
CASTPRQGAEAFF
>16|TRBV18
CASSPSLSTGNTEAFF
>13|TRBV6-2/TRBV6-3
CASSYGVSSGYTF
>15|TRBV9
CASSPGGPKADTQYF
>15|TRBV10-3
CAISRLAGATGELFF
>13|TRBV6-2/TRBV6-3
CASSYSVRREAFF
>15|TRBV27
CASSYASGIADTQYF
>13|TRBV14
CASSQDTEYEQYF
>16|TRBV7-3
CASSLTGGRGLDTQYF
>14|TRBV5-1
CASSLGGMNTEAFF
>13|TRBV2
CASRRGPGDTQYF
>12|TRBV30
CAWDRIYNEQFF
>15|TRBV7-2
CASSLPGRGRETQYF
>15|TRBV19
CASSALYRGLYGYTF